This entry concerns a single TCR beta chain. The CDR3 has 13 residues. The germline V and J ends were trimmed by 5 bases and 0 bases, with 5 bases remaining between them. Germline V gives CDR1 SGHTA, CDR2 FQGNSA. Here immunoSEQ multiplex PCR was the method, and the copy in TCRdb shows in-frame clones only, minus some. The sample has 65,000 to 95,000 clones; over 75% are singletons. The data are from a study of OX40 agonist ivuxolimab in advanced cancers. V gene TRBV7-2 combines with J gene TRBJ2-1; no firm D call. The receptor was derived from an adult with an advanced solid tumor such as melanoma, head and neck, liver or kidney cancer. The source material was CD4+ or CD8+ T cells sorted from blood, sampled in a trial of the OX40 agonist ivuxolimab. The CDR3 DNA is TGTGCCAGCAGCCATAGCTCCTACAATGAGCAGTTCTTC. It translates to CASSHSSYNEQFF.